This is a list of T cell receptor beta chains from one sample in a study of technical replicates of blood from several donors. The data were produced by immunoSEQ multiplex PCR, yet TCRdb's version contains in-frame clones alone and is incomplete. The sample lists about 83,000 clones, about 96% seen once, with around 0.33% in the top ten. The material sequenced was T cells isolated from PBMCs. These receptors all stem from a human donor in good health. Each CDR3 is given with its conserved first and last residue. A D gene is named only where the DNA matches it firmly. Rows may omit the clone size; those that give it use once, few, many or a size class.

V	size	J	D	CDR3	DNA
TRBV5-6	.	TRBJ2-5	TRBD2	CASSWGGQTQYF	TGTGCCAGCAGCTGGGGGGGTCAGACCCAGTACTTC
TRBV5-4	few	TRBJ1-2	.	CASSIYGLDSSFYGYTF	TGTGCCAGCAGCATTTACGGCTTGGACAGTTCGTTCTATGGCTACACCTTC
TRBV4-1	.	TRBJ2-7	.	CASSQGPQGSYEQYF	TGCGCCAGCAGCCAAGGTCCTCAGGGATCCTACGAGCAGTACTTC
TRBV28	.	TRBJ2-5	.	CASGTASRGLGRGTQYF	TGTGCCAGCGGGACAGCGTCGCGGGGACTAGGGCGAGGGACCCAGTACTTC
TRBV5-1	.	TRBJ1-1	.	CASSSPTSDTEAFF	TGCGCCAGCAGCTCCCCTACTTCGGACACTGAAGCTTTCTTT
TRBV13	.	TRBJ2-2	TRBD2	CASSSSGTDTGELFF	TGTGCCAGCAGCAGTAGCGGGACGGACACCGGGGAGCTGTTTTTT
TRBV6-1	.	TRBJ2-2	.	CASSTRSGELFF	TGTGCCAGCAGTACACGCTCCGGGGAGCTGTTTTTT
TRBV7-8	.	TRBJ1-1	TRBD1	CASSKQTGARVTEAFF	TGTGCCAGCAGCAAACAGACAGGGGCGAGGGTAACTGAAGCTTTCTTT
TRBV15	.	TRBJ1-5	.	CATSRDRIYQPQHF	TGTGCCACCAGCAGAGATCGTATCTATCAGCCCCAGCATTTT
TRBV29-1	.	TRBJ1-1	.	CSVGGGRGELLAFF	TGCAGCGTTGGGGGTGGACGGGGGGAATTACTAGCTTTCTTT
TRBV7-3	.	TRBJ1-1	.	CASSLRGGRGVNTEAFF	TGTGCCAGCAGCTTAAGGGGTGGTAGGGGCGTGAACACTGAAGCTTTCTTT
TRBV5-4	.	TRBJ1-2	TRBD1	CASSWDRGSDGYTF	TGTGCCAGCAGCTGGGACAGGGGGAGCGATGGCTACACCTTC
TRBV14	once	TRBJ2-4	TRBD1	CASSPGQVLGIQYF	TGTGCCAGCAGCCCCGGACAGGTTCTCGGCATTCAGTACTTC
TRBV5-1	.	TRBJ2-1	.	CASSLAGEGQFF	TGCGCCAGCAGCTTGGCCGGGGAAGGGCAGTTCTTC
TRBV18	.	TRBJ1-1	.	CASSRTETNTEAFF	TGTGCCAGCTCACGAACAGAAACGAACACTGAAGCTTTCTTT
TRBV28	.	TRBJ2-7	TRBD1	CASSLSGTGAYEQYF	TGTGCCAGCAGTCTCTCCGGGACAGGCGCTTACGAGCAGTACTTC
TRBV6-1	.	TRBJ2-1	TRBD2	CASSGQAGSDNEQFF	TGTGCCAGTAGCGGGCAAGCTGGATCTGACAATGAGCAGTTCTTC
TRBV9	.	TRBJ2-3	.	CASSGGGLGRNTQYF	TGTGCCAGCAGCGGTGGCGGGCTAGGCCGTAATACGCAGTATTTT
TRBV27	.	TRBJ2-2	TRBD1	CASRLTPQGAAGELFF	TGTGCCAGCAGACTGACCCCTCAGGGGGCTGCCGGGGAGCTGTTTTTT
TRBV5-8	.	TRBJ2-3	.	CASKSRGTDTQYF	TGTGCCAGCAAAAGCAGGGGCACAGATACGCAGTATTTT
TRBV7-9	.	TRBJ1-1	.	CASSLGETEAFF	TGTGCCAGCAGTTTAGGGGAGACTGAAGCTTTCTTT
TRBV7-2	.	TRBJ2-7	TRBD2	CASSWGLTYEQYF	TGTGCCAGCAGCTGGGGACTAACCTACGAGCAGTACTTC
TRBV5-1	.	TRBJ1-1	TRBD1	CASSNRDRALATEAFF	TGCGCCAGCAGTAACCGGGACAGGGCGCTGGCCACTGAAGCTTTCTTT
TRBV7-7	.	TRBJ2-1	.	CASSRQGYNEQLF	TGTGCCAGCAGCCGGCAGGGCTACAATGAGCAGCTCTTC
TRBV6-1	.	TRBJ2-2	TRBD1	CASSATGVGTGELFF	TGTGCCAGCAGCGCCACAGGGGTGGGCACCGGGGAGCTGTTTTTT
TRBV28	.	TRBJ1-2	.	CASSLLGAGNNYGYTF	TGTGCCAGCAGTTTATTAGGGGCAGGTAATAACTATGGCTACACCTTC
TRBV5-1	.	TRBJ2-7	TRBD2	CASTGTSFNEQYF	TGCGCCAGCACTGGGACTAGCTTCAACGAGCAGTACTTC
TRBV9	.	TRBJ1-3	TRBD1	CASSTRTGVAGNTIYF	TGTGCCAGCAGCACTCGGACAGGGGTCGCCGGAAACACCATATATTTT
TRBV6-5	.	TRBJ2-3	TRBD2	CASSRGGLETDTQYF	TGTGCCAGCAGTCGAGGGGGACTAGAAACAGATACGCAGTATTTT
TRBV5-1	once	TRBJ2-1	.	CASSLDGNGNEQFF	TGCGCCAGCAGCTTGGACGGTAACGGGAATGAGCAGTTCTTC
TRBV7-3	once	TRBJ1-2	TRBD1	CASSLQGGNYGYTF	TGTGCCAGCAGCTTACAGGGGGGAAACTATGGCTACACCTTC
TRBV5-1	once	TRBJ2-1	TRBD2	CASSLRLAGINEQFF	TGCGCCAGCAGCCTTAGACTAGCGGGAATCAATGAGCAGTTCTTC
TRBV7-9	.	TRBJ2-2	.	CASSLQGNTGELFF	TGTGCCAGCAGCCTTCAGGGGAACACCGGGGAGCTGTTTTTT
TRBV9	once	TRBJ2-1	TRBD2	CASSVAGGSYNEQFF	TGTGCCAGCAGCGTAGCGGGAGGCTCCTACAATGAGCAGTTCTTC
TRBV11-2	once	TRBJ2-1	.	CASSLIRVREQFF	TGTGCCAGCAGCTTAATCAGGGTCCGAGAGCAGTTCTTC
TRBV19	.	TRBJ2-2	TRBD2	CASETGGPPGELFF	TGTGCCAGTGAAACGGGAGGGCCCCCCGGGGAGCTGTTTTTT
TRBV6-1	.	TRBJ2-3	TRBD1	CASRQGWSTDTQYF	TGTGCCAGCCGACAGGGGTGGAGCACAGATACGCAGTATTTT
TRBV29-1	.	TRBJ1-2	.	CSVEVRGLAYGYTF	TGCAGCGTTGAGGTCAGGGGATTGGCCTATGGCTACACCTTC
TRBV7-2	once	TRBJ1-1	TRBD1	CASSLDRGFTEAFF	TGTGCCAGCAGCTTAGACAGGGGGTTTACTGAAGCTTTCTTT
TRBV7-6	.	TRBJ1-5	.	CASSLNFGQPQHF	TGTGCCAGCAGCCTTAATTTCGGTCAGCCCCAGCATTTT
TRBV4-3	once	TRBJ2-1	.	CASSQGAGGGLYNEQFF	TGCGCCAGCAGCCAAGGCGCGGGCGGCGGCCTTTACAATGAGCAGTTCTTC
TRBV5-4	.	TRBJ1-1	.	CASSLAPFEAFF	TGTGCCAGCAGCTTGGCCCCTTTTGAAGCTTTCTTT
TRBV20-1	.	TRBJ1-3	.	CSASRANTIYF	TGCAGTGCTAGTAGAGCAAACACCATATATTTT
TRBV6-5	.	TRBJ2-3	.	CASSYEGLGTQYF	TGTGCCAGCAGTTACGAGGGTCTGGGTACGCAGTATTTT